A single TCR beta chain is shown here with its context. A junction boundary mismatches the germline segment, possibly from a read error. Per germline, CDR1 MNHEY and CDR2 SVGAGI. The CDR3 has 13 amino acids. The data were obtained in a study of T cell changes during pregnancy in multiple sclerosis. Measured with immunoSEQ multiplex PCR; TCRdb has only the in-frame clones, and not every one. The data hold tens of thousands of clones, with approximately 91% observed a single time. The chain combines TRBV6-5 with TRBJ2-2, with 8 bases lining up with TRBD2. Sequenced material: PBMCs (not recorded whether the cells were cultured). The source is a female donor with multiple sclerosis, enrolled in a pregnancy study. The CDR3 here is CASSYDLRGGLFF. The CDR3, as DNA: TGTGCCAGCAGTTACGACCTCCGGGGGGGGCTGTTTTTT.